Only one count was recorded for the clone carrying this T cell receptor (beta chain). This sample was included in a study of Tregs in tolerant kidney transplant recipients. TCRdb's table, derived via immunoSEQ multiplex PCR, lists solely in-frame clones and lacks some. The table includes fewer than 70,000 clones, around 82% detected once. Germline V lookup: CDR1 SEHNR, CDR2 FQNEAQ (reference sequence). Trimming removed 3 bases at V and 3 bases at J, with 3 bases between. The CDR3 covers 12 residues. The receptor was isolated from a human donor in good health. The sequencing input was CD4+ T cells from blood. The V gene is TRBV7-9, the J gene TRBJ1-3, with unresolved D. CDR3 in amino acids: CASSLRGNTIYF. CDR3 DNA sequence: TGTGCCAGCAGCTTGCGTGGAAACACCATATATTTT. Full variable domain (outside the CDR3, taken from reference TRBV7-9 and TRBJ1-3): DTGVSQNPRHKITKRGQNVTFRCDPISEHNRLYWYRQTLGQGPEFLTYFQNEAQLEKSRLLSDRFSAERPKGSFSTLEIQRTEQGDSAMYLCASSLRGNTIYFGEGSWLTVV.